This T cell receptor beta chain was recovered during a study of blood T cell repertoires in COVID-19. Whole-study context: COVID-19 samples from acute and convalescent phases originated in the United States, Italy and Spain. Sample material is recorded as cDNA or gDNA derived from T cells, B-cell-depleted T cells, or PBMCs.

The V and J ends lost 5 bases and 0 bases respectively, with 11 bases between them. The CDR3 covers 14 residues. CDR1 SNHLY and CDR2 FYNNEI come from the germline V gene. Per the original methods: For nucleated cells, counts were estimated from reference gene primer amplification. Clones were read by immunoSEQ multiplex PCR, and TCRdb kept only the in-frame ones, dropping some. V and J calls and clone size follow that table, whereas D and trimming were derived from the DNA. The sample comprises 65,000 or so clones, 70% to 85% of which are singletons, and 3.5% to 4.5% rests with the top ten. The sequencing sample was made of peripheral blood. The source is a man between 60 and 70 years old with acute or convalescent COVID-19. J is TRBJ2-7 and V is TRBV2; D gene uncertain. CDR3 nucleotides: TGTGCCAGCAGTCCCGACGGAGCCTCCTACGAGCAGTACTTC. Translation gives CASSPDGASYEQYF.